The source of this TCR beta chain is a study of post-analysis software for immune sequencing data. Study-wide results and caveats: The study found TRBV5-6, TRBV5-1 and TRBV20-1 among 4 or 5 TRBV segments more frequent in patients than controls.

Presence of unique molecular identifiers characterized the TCR beta cDNA libraries. TCRdb independently ran MiXCR on the PCR reads; one entry per CDR3 protein. The sample records fewer than 700,000 distinct CDR3 sequences, around 44% being singletons. As concerns this clonotype: Antigen: not known.

J lost 6 bases, V lost 6 bases, and 14 bases had no gene match. Per the germline V gene, CDR1 is MNHNY and CDR2 is SVGAGI (reference sequence). CDR3 length equals 16 residues. This TCR came from a girl under 18 with multiple sclerosis. Sample: blood. This chain joins TRBV6-6 and TRBJ2-5, with 9 bases aligning to TRBD1. The CDR3 here is CASSPGLQGASKTQYF. CDR3 DNA sequence: TGTGCCAGCAGCCCGGGACTACAGGGGGCTTCGAAGACCCAGTACTTC.